These 27 T cell receptor beta chains originate from one sample sequenced in a study of blood T cells in healthy people across ages. A second PCR of 7 to 11 cycles used a sample-barcoded 5' primer and a J-beta primer mix. TCRdb re-analysed the 5' RACE reads in MiXCR, keeping a single row per CDR3 protein. Among about 1.8 million distinct CDR3 sequences listed, roughly 52% were seen once. The sequenced sample was blood. The source of these receptors is a middle-aged woman in good health.

The chain couples TRBV20-1 to TRBJ2-2; 9 nucleotides align to TRBD1. CDR3 length equals 13 residues. The V segment lost 3 bases and the J segment 7 bases; nucleotides outside the gene matches: 3. Germline V gene data show CDR1 as DFQATT and CDR2 as SNEGSKA (reference sequence). The CDR3 sequence: CSASTGQGGELFF. The CDR3 nucleotides are TGCAGTGCTAGCACGGGACAGGGCGGGGAGCTGTTTTTT.

This clonotype was observed a few times. The V and J genes are TRBV7-2 and TRBJ2-3; perhaps TRBD2 as D (7 bases). The germline gives CDR1 SGHTA, CDR2 FQGNSA. CDR3 length: 20 amino acids. The ends were cut back, 0 bases at V and 5 bases at J, with 27 bases in the middle. The CDR3 spells CASSLAGPGGRAGGKDTQYF. The CDR3 DNA sequence: TGTGCCAGCAGCTTAGCGGGACCCGGGGGCCGCGCCGGGGGGAAAGATACGCAGTATTTT.

CDR3 sequence (DNA): TGCGCCAGCAGCCAAGACGGAAGGGTTGAAAAACTGTTTTTT. It is translated as CASSQDGRVEKLFF. The chain is built from TRBV4-3 and TRBJ1-4, with D unresolved. CDR3 length: 14 amino acids. V was cut by 0 bases and J by 7 bases, with 9 bases left in between. Germline V gives CDR1 LGHNA, CDR2 YSLEER.

The J gene is TRBJ2-1, the V gene TRBV7-9, with 7 bases lining up with TRBD2. The CDR3 has 16 residues. CDR1 and CDR2 from the germline V gene are SEHNR and FQNEAQ (reference sequence). V trimming: 1 base; J trimming: 7 bases; junction bases outside the gene matches: 10. CDR3 coding DNA: TGTGCCAGCAGCTTAGAAGCGGGGCGACAGCAAAATGAGCAGTTCTTC. This codes for CASSLEAGRQQNEQFF.

This clonotype appeared a few times. The chain links TRBV27 to TRBJ1-2; TRBD1 is a possible D gene (6 bases). The V and J ends lost 8 bases and 4 bases respectively, with 23 bases between them. The CDR3 is 16 amino acids. CDR1 is MNHEY and CDR2 is SMNVEV in the germline V gene (reference sequence). The CDR3 bases are TGTGCCAGCGCATCATCAGCAGGGGAAATCGTCTATGGCTACACCTTC. It translates to CASASSAGEIVYGYTF.

This clonotype was detected many times. One junction end does not reproduce the germline sequence, and a read error may be involved. V and J are TRBV5-1 and TRBJ1-2; D gene uncertain. Germline V gives CDR1 SGHRS, CDR2 YFSETQ. The CDR3 covers 14 residues. CDR3 sequence (DNA): TGTGCCAGCAGCTTAGATCGGACGAACTATGGCTACACCTTC. It is translated as CASSLDRTNYGYTF.

This clonotype has more than one count but fewer than ten. The chain carries TRBV4-1 and TRBJ2-5, with unresolved D. This CDR3 is 15 amino acids long. Trimming removed 1 base from V and 4 bases from J, with 13 bases in between. CDR1 MGHRA and CDR2 YSYEKL come from the germline V gene. This CDR3 reads CASSQVKQLGETQYF. The CDR3 DNA is TGCGCCAGCAGCCAAGTGAAACAGTTAGGAGAGACCCAGTACTTC.

This clonotype was seen a single time. V usage is TRBV20-1 and J usage is TRBJ2-3; 12 bases match TRBD2. Germline values: CDR1 DFQATT, CDR2 SNEGSKA (reference sequence). The junction had 5 bases not matched to a gene; V was cut back by 2 bases and J by 2 bases. The CDR3 has 16 residues. CDR3 region: CSARITSGGTTDTQYF. The CDR3 nucleotides read TGCAGTGCTAGAATAACTAGCGGGGGGACCACAGATACGCAGTATTTT.

In its sample, this clonotype was seen a few times. V gene TRBV4-1 combines with J gene TRBJ2-5, with a tentative D call TRBD1 (5 bases). The CDR3 runs to 15 residues. The V gene lost 4 bases and the J gene lost 1 base, with 13 bases spanning the gap. Germline CDR1 and CDR2: MGHRA and YSYEKL. The CDR3 sequence: CASSLYRQSQETQYF. As DNA, the CDR3 is TGCGCCAGCAGCCTATACAGACAGAGCCAAGAGACCCAGTACTTC.

The V gene is TRBV14, the J gene TRBJ1-2; D perhaps matches TRBD1 (5 bases). The CDR3 is 16 amino acids. The germline V gene encodes CDR1 SGHDN and CDR2 FVKESK. Trimming pared 2 bases from V and 0 bases from J, leaving 13 bases between. The CDR3 spells CASSQWLGESNYGYTF. CDR3 nucleotide sequence: TGTGCCAGCAGCCAATGGTTGGGGGAATCTAACTATGGCTACACCTTC. The variable domain in full, with the rest retrieved from reference TRBV14 and TRBJ1-2, is EAGVTQFPSHSVIEKGQTVTLRCDPISGHDNLYWYRRVMGKEIKFLLHFVKESKQDESGMPNNRFLAERTGGTYSTLKVQPAELEDSGVYFCASSQWLGESNYGYTFGSGTRLTVV.

This chain uses TRBV10-3 with TRBJ2-7, with 11 bases identical to TRBD1. This CDR3 region has 16 residues. With V trimmed by 3 bases and J by 1 base, 5 bases remained unmatched. Germline V lookup: CDR1 ENHRY, CDR2 SYGVKD. The CDR3 DNA is TGTGCCATCAGTGACCCCGGACAGGGGGCATCCTACGAGCAGTACTTC. Amino acids: CAISDPGQGASYEQYF.

This chain connects TRBV2 to TRBJ2-4; maybe TRBD1 (6 bases). Per the germline V gene, CDR1 is SNHLY and CDR2 is FYNNEI. The V and J ends lost 2 bases and 0 bases respectively, with 17 bases between them. The CDR3 is made up of 18 amino acids. The CDR3 region has the DNA TGTGCCAGCAGTGAAATCCGAGCAGGGGTACTAGCCAAAAACATTCAGTACTTC. It is translated as CASSEIRAGVLAKNIQYF.

In its sample, this clonotype was seen a few times. The chain carries TRBV7-2 and TRBJ1-5; TRBD1 matches at 7 bases. Germline V gene data show CDR1 as SGHTA and CDR2 as FQGNSA. The ends lost 4 bases at V and 4 bases at J; junction bases unmatched: 10. CDR3 length: 16 amino acids. The CDR3 nucleotides are TGTGCCAGCAGCTCGCCAACCGACAGGGTGAATCAGCCCCAGCATTTT. Amino acid sequence: CASSSPTDRVNQPQHF.

The chain recombines TRBV28 with TRBJ2-6, with D tentatively TRBD1 or TRBD2 (5 bases each). The CDR3 is 17 amino acids. The germline V and J ends were trimmed by 6 bases and 0 bases, with 15 bases remaining between them. Germline CDR1 MDHEN, CDR2 SYDVKM. The CDR3 nucleotides are TGTGCCAGCAGCCTACCGGGACCGATCTCTGGGGCCAACGTCCTGACTTTC. It codes for CASSLPGPISGANVLTF.

Turning to this clonotype: A read error may produce the germline difference seen at one junction end. V usage is TRBV11-2 and J usage is TRBJ2-1; D may be TRBD1 (6 bases). From germline, CDR1 is SGHAT and CDR2 FQNNGV. This CDR3 has 15 amino acids. CDR3 coding DNA: TGTACCAGCACCAAGGGCAGGGGCTCCTACAATGAGCAGTTCTTC. Translated, it gives CTSTKGRGSYNEQFF.

This clonotype was seen once. V usage is TRBV7-6 and J usage is TRBJ2-5, with no clear D. There are 13 residues in the CDR3. The germline CDR1 and CDR2 sequences are SGHVS and FNYEAQ. V lost 5 bases, J lost 5 bases, and 12 bases lay in between. In DNA form, the CDR3 reads TGTGCCAGCAGCGATCGAGCCTGGGAGACCCAGTACTTC. This encodes CASSDRAWETQYF.

The rearrangement uses TRBV7-2 and TRBJ2-3; 7 positions agree with TRBD1. V shed 7 bases and J 5 bases; nucleotides not matched to a gene: 15. Germline values: CDR1 SGHTA, CDR2 FQGNSA. The CDR3 covers 16 residues. The CDR3 DNA is TGTGCCAGCACCAAAGGGGGCAGGGGGACCGTAGATACGCAGTATTTT. Encoded protein: CASTKGGRGTVDTQYF.

The gene calls are TRBV9 and TRBJ2-1, with D unclear. V was cut by 2 bases and J by 4 bases, with 19 bases left in between. Germline-derived CDR1 and CDR2 are SGDLS and YYNGEE. The CDR3 contains 17 residues. The CDR3 DNA sequence: TGTGCCAGCAGCGTCGACATTTCCCGCGCCGTTTACAATGAGCAGTTCTTC. It yields the protein CASSVDISRAVYNEQFF.

This sequence joins TRBV29-1 and TRBJ1-2; 11 bases match TRBD1. With 8 bases clipped from V and 6 bases from J, the junction kept 8 bases outside the gene matches. Germline V CDR1 and CDR2: SQVTM, ANQGSEA. The CDR3 totals 13 residues. The CDR3 sequence: CSTRTGGSDGYTF. For the CDR3, the DNA is TGCAGCACGAGGACAGGGGGCTCGGATGGCTACACCTTC.

Only a few counts were recorded for this clonotype. This rearrangement joins TRBV12-5 to TRBJ2-5; 7 bases align to TRBD1. This CDR3 spans 14 amino acids. With 1 base clipped from V and 4 bases from J, the junction kept 3 bases outside the gene matches. Germline assignment: CDR1 LGHNT and CDR2 FRNRAP. The DNA of the CDR3 is TGTGCTAGTGGTTTGGAACAGGGGAGAGAGACCCAGTACTTC. It translates to CASGLEQGRETQYF. Together with reference TRBV12-5 and TRBJ2-5, the CDR3 gives the full variable domain: DARVTQTPRHKVTEMGQEVTMRCQPILGHNTVFWYRQTMMQGLELLAYFRNRAPLDDSGMPKDRFSAEMPDATLATLKIQPSEPRDSAVYFCASGLEQGRETQYFGPGTRLLVL.

This chain connects TRBV20-1 to TRBJ2-1; 11 positions match TRBD2. Germline CDR1 is DFQATT and CDR2 is SNEGSKA (reference sequence). The J segment lost 0 bases and the V segment lost 0 bases, leaving 10 bases of the junction unmatched. The length of the CDR3 is 19 residues. The CDR3 reads CSARDRSSGGSSSYNEQFF. The CDR3, as DNA: TGCAGTGCTAGAGATCGGTCTAGCGGGGGGTCGAGCTCCTACAATGAGCAGTTCTTC.

This clonotype has just a few counts. This chain uses TRBV5-5 with TRBJ2-7, with TRBD2 matching 7 bases. Unmatched junction bases numbered 15, after V lost 4 bases and J lost 2 bases. Germline loops: CDR1 SGHKS, CDR2 YYEKEE (reference sequence). This CDR3 is 17 amino acids long. The CDR3 loop reads CASSLKQRASGAYEQYF. DNA for the CDR3: TGTGCCAGCAGCCTTAAACAAAGGGCTAGCGGCGCCTACGAGCAGTACTTC.

The table lists this clonotype with a few counts. V usage is TRBV4-1 and J usage is TRBJ2-3; D is possibly TRBD2 (5 bases). This CDR3 comprises 14 residues. The germline V gene has CDR1 MGHRA and CDR2 YSYEKL. V dropped 0 bases and J dropped 2 bases, with 6 bases sitting between them. CDR3 nucleotides: TGCGCCAGCAGCCAAGAGACTAACACAGATACGCAGTATTTT. Residues: CASSQETNTDTQYF.

V gene TRBV6-2 or TRBV6-3 combines with J gene TRBJ2-3; D is perhaps TRBD1 (6 bases). CDR1 is MNHEY, CDR2 SVGEGT, per germline. The CDR3 totals 16 residues. V was shortened by 2 bases and J by 2 bases, with 14 bases between the two germline ends. The CDR3 nucleotides read TGTGCCAGCAGTTACATGGTGGGGGCTATCACAGATACGCAGTATTTT. Its translation: CASSYMVGAITDTQYF.

V usage is TRBV20-1 and J usage is TRBJ1-4; unclear D gene. This CDR3 spans 13 amino acids. V lost 2 bases to trimming and J lost 4 bases, with 8 bases between them. Germline values: CDR1 DFQATT, CDR2 SNEGSKA (reference sequence). For the CDR3, the DNA is TGCAGTGCTAGAACTGTTAATAATGAAAAACTGTTTTTT. Amino acids: CSARTVNNEKLFF.

The chain links TRBV12-3 or TRBV12-4 to TRBJ2-3; TRBD1 is a possible D gene (5 bases). The CDR3 has 14 amino acids. The V end was cut by 10 bases, the J end by 6 bases, with 20 bases between. CDR3 loop: CATTPRGRLDTQYF. DNA for the CDR3: TGTGCCACCACTCCTAGGGGCCGGTTGGATACGCAGTATTTT.

In this sample, this clonotype turned up a few times. This sequence joins TRBV10-3 and TRBJ2-5, with TRBD1 as a possible D gene (5 bases). The CDR3 covers 17 residues. V was trimmed by 0 bases and J by 2 bases, leaving 16 bases between them. Germline V CDR1 and CDR2: ENHRY, SYGVKD. The CDR3 DNA is TGTGCCATCAGTGAGTCCGGTACTGTGCAGGGACAAGAGACCCAGTACTTC. As protein: CAISESGTVQGQETQYF.